A selection of T cell receptor beta chains follows, all from one sample in a study of cytomegalovirus exposure and HLA in healthy donors. Here immunoSEQ multiplex PCR was the method, and the copy in TCRdb shows in-frame clones only, minus some. The repertoire includes 200,000 or so clones, less than 90% of them detected once, and approximately 0.23% sits in the top ten. Material for sequencing was PBMCs. The receptors here all came from a girl under three years old in good health and CMV-seronegative. The CDR3 runs from the conserved cysteine through the conserved F or W. D genes are given only for firm matches. The size entry is marked missing in some rows and otherwise reads once, few, many or a size class.

J | D | V | size | DNA | CDR3
TRBJ2-1 | . | TRBV27 | once | TGTGCCAGCAGTTTGGGAGGCCCTAGCTCCTACAATGAGCAGTTCTTC | CASSLGGPSSYNEQFF
TRBJ1-3 | . | TRBV5-1 | . | TGCGCCAGCAGCTTGGGGTACAGTGCCCTATCTGGAAACACCATATATTTT | CASSLGYSALSGNTIYF
TRBJ1-1 | TRBD1 | TRBV6-1 | . | TGTGCCAGCCACCGGGACAGGGACACTGAAGCTTTCTTT | CASHRDRDTEAFF
TRBJ1-4 | TRBD1 | TRBV4-1 | few | TGCGCCAGCAGCCCTAACCCCGGGACAGTTAATGAAAAACTGTTTTTT | CASSPNPGTVNEKLFF
TRBJ2-2 | TRBD2 | TRBV4-2 | once | TGTGCCAGCAGCCAAGATAGCGGGGGCCCCACCGGGGAGCTGTTTTTT | CASSQDSGGPTGELFF
TRBJ2-1 | . | TRBV27 | few | TGTGCCAGCAGTTTATTGGGAGATATGAACAATGAGCAGTTCTTC | CASSLLGDMNNEQFF
TRBJ2-7 | TRBD2 | TRBV5-1 | . | TGCGCCAGCAGCTTGGCCGGGCGGGAGGCCTACGAGCAGTACTTC | CASSLAGREAYEQYF
TRBJ2-3 | . | TRBV6-1 | . | TGTGCCAGCAGTGGGCAGGGATGGGCAGATACGCAGTATTTT | CASSGQGWADTQYF
TRBJ2-7 | TRBD1 | TRBV15 | . | TGTGCCACCAGCAGGACAGGGCTCGAGCAGTACTTC | CATSRTGLEQYF
TRBJ2-5 | TRBD2 | TRBV6-6 | . | TGTGCCAGCAGTTACGGAGGAGCGGGGGGGCCGGAGACCCAGTACTTC | CASSYGGAGGPETQYF
TRBJ2-4 | TRBD2 | TRBV5-1 | . | TGCGCCAGCAGCGCGGGAGGAGCCAAAAACATTCAGTACTTC | CASSAGGAKNIQYF
TRBJ1-6 | . | TRBV6-5 | once | TGTGCCAGCAGCTTTTCTATGAAGTCACCCCTCCACTTT | CASSFSMKSPLHF
TRBJ1-1 | TRBD1 | TRBV6-6 | . | TGTGCCAGCAGCGCCGGACAGGCAGCGGAAGCTTTCTTT | CASSAGQAAEAFF
TRBJ1-4 | TRBD1 | TRBV19 | . | TGTGCCAGTAGTTCACAGGGGGCGAGTGAAAAACTGTTTTTT | CASSSQGASEKLFF
TRBJ2-3 | TRBD2 | TRBV9 | . | TGTGCCAGCAGCATCCGGGGGGCGGGGGGTGTAGATACGCAGTATTTT | CASSIRGAGGVDTQYF
TRBJ1-2 | TRBD1 | TRBV27 | . | TGTGCCAGCAGTCCCGGACAGGGGAACTATGGCTACACCTTC | CASSPGQGNYGYTF
TRBJ2-1 | . | TRBV5-1 | . | TGCGCCAGCAGCCCCCGGGTAGCCACCTACAATGAGCAGTTCTTC | CASSPRVATYNEQFF
TRBJ2-3 | TRBD2 | TRBV4-2 | . | TGTGCCAGCAGCCAAGATGGACTAGCGGGAGGGAAGGATACGCAGTATTTT | CASSQDGLAGGKDTQYF
TRBJ1-1 | . | TRBV10-3 | . | TGTGCCATCCAAACAGGGTCGAGCACTGAAGCTTTCTTT | CAIQTGSSTEAFF
TRBJ1-1 | TRBD1 | TRBV29-1 | . | TGCAGCGTTGAGGGGGGGACAGGGGCGAACACTGAAGCTTTCTTT | CSVEGGTGANTEAFF
TRBJ2-2 | TRBD2 | TRBV19 | few | TGTGCCAGTAAATCGGGAGGGGGGACCGGGGAGCTGTTTTTT | CASKSGGGTGELFF
TRBJ1-6 | TRBD1 | TRBV5-1 | . | TGCGCCAGCAGCTTTTGGACAGGGAGATCACCCCTCCACTTT | CASSFWTGRSPLHF
TRBJ2-2 | . | TRBV7-2 | once | TGTGCCAGCAGCTTAGTGGAGTCTCTGGGGGAGCTGTTTTTT | CASSLVESLGELFF
TRBJ2-7 | . | TRBV7-6 | . | TGTGCCAGCAGCGCTCCGGGACAACCCTACGAGCAGTACTTC | CASSAPGQPYEQYF
TRBJ2-7 | . | TRBV6-1 | . | TGTGCCAGCAGTGGTCTAGGGACACCCGGCCCTTACGAGCAGTACTTC | CASSGLGTPGPYEQYF
TRBJ1-5 | . | TRBV29-1 | . | TGCAGCGTTGGCGGAGGGGTCAATCAGCCCCAGCATTTT | CSVGGGVNQPQHF
TRBJ2-6 | TRBD1 | TRBV4-1 | . | TGCGCCAGCAGCCACCGGACAGGGGCCGGGGCCAACGTCCTGACTTTC | CASSHRTGAGANVLTF
TRBJ2-7 | . | TRBV4-3 | . | TGCGCCAGCAGCCAAGTACCCGGGACATTGGGCGAGCAGTACTTC | CASSQVPGTLGEQYF
TRBJ2-3 | . | TRBV7-2 | once | TGTGCCAGCAGCCGATCGGTGGCTAGCGCGAGCACAGATACGCAGTATTTT | CASSRSVASASTDTQYF
TRBJ1-1 | TRBD1 | TRBV27 | . | TGTGCCACGCTACCCGACAGGGGAGTGGCCACTGAAGCTTTCTTT | CATLPDRGVATEAFF
TRBJ2-2 | . | TRBV19 | once | TGTGCCAGTAGCCGAATAGTAGGTCCCCGCGGGGCTCACACCGGGGAGCTGTTTTTT | CASSRIVGPRGAHTGELFF
TRBJ1-2 | . | TRBV7-9 | . | TGTGCCAGCAGCCAGGTTCTGGGAGCGGCACGGTATGGCTACACCTTC | CASSQVLGAARYGYTF
TRBJ1-1 | TRBD1 | TRBV7-9 | . | TGTGCCAGCAGCAAACGACCCTTTGGGACAGCGATGAACACTGAAGCTTTCTTT | CASSKRPFGTAMNTEAFF
TRBJ2-1 | TRBD2 | TRBV19 | . | TGTGCCAGTAGTTCATTAGCGGGAATTTTTAGTGAGCAGTTCTTC | CASSSLAGIFSEQFF
TRBJ1-5 | TRBD1 | TRBV30 | . | TGTGCCTGGAGTAGACAGGGAGGTCAGCCCCAGCATTTT | CAWSRQGGQPQHF
TRBJ1-5 | . | TRBV5-8 | . | TGTGCCAGCAGCTCCACTAACAGGGTTTATCAGCCCCAGCATTTT | CASSSTNRVYQPQHF
TRBJ1-1 | TRBD1 | TRBV30 | . | TGTGCCTGGAGCGTGACAGGGTGGACTGAAGCTTTCTTT | CAWSVTGWTEAFF
TRBJ2-7 | . | TRBV7-2 | . | TGTGCCAGCAGCTATAGCGGAAAAAGATACGAGCAGTACTTC | CASSYSGKRYEQYF
TRBJ1-5 | TRBD1 | TRBV7-2 | . | TGTGCCAGCAGGCCCGGCAGGGGGCATAATCAGCCCCAGCATTTT | CASRPGRGHNQPQHF
TRBJ2-1 | . | TRBV4-1 | few | TGCGCCAGCAGCCTACCAGACACGCTCTCCTACAATGAGCAGTTCTTC | CASSLPDTLSYNEQFF
TRBJ2-1 | TRBD2 | TRBV5-1 | . | TGCGCCAGCAGCGTGACTAGCGGCGTGTTCCAGTTCTTC | CASSVTSGVFQFF
TRBJ1-6 | . | TRBV6-6 | . | TGTGCCAGCAGTTACTCCAGGGTTGTTTCACCCCTCCACTTT | CASSYSRVVSPLHF
TRBJ1-1 | TRBD1 | TRBV29-1 | . | TGCAGCGCCGTGGGACAGACGAACACTGAAGCTTTCTTT | CSAVGQTNTEAFF
TRBJ2-1 | . | TRBV15 | once | TGTGCCACCAGCAGAGGGTCGGGACTCAATGAGCAGTTCTTC | CATSRGSGLNEQFF
TRBJ2-6 | . | TRBV5-5 | once | TGTGCCAGCAGTACACAGGTCTCTGGGGCCAACGTCCTGACTTTC | CASSTQVSGANVLTF
TRBJ2-1 | . | TRBV6-5 | few | TGTGCCAGCACCCAGGGCATCCCCTCAGAGCAGTTCTTC | CASTQGIPSEQFF
TRBJ1-2 | TRBD1 | TRBV4-1 | . | TGCGCCAGCAGCCCCTCGACCACGGACAGGGTCTATGGCTACACCTTC | CASSPSTTDRVYGYTF
TRBJ1-1 | . | TRBV2 | . | TGTGCCAGCAGGGGGCCGGACACTGAAGCTTTCTTT | CASRGPDTEAFF
TRBJ2-3 | . | TRBV5-1 | . | TGCGCCAGCAGCCCGTTGGCCCCAACGGATACGCAGTATTTT | CASSPLAPTDTQYF
TRBJ1-5 | TRBD1 | TRBV25-1 | . | TGTGCCAGCAGACCAGAAGGGGGCGAGCGGCCCCAGCATTTT | CASRPEGGERPQHF
TRBJ2-7 | TRBD2 | TRBV10-1 | once | TGCGCCAGCACAAAGGGGACTAGCTCCGATTGCAACTTC | CASTKGTSSDCNF
TRBJ2-1 | TRBD2 | TRBV9 | . | TGTGCCAGCAGCGCAAGCGGGAGATCCCCCCCGAATGAGCAGTTCTTC | CASSASGRSPPNEQFF
TRBJ1-2 | . | TRBV10-2 | . | TGCGCCGGAAGCAGGGGTGGGGATGGCTACACCTTC | CAGSRGGDGYTF
TRBJ1-1 | TRBD1 | TRBV25-1 | few | TGTGCCAGCAGTGACAGGGGGACGGCTGAAGCTTTCTTT | CASSDRGTAEAFF
TRBJ2-1 | TRBD2 | TRBV5-5 | . | TGTGCCACGTATTCTTTAGCGGGATCCTACAATGAGCAGTTCTTC | CATYSLAGSYNEQFF
TRBJ2-2 | TRBD2 | TRBV29-1 | . | TGCAGCGTGGTACTAGCGGGAGATGGGGAGCTGTTTTTT | CSVVLAGDGELFF
TRBJ2-7 | TRBD2 | TRBV6-5 | . | TGTGCCAGCAGTTACGCGATGGGACTAGCGGGAGTATTC | CASSYAMGLAGVF
TRBJ1-2 | . | TRBV6-1 | once | TGTGCCAGCAGCCGAGATAGTTATCTTAACTATGGCTACACCTTC | CASSRDSYLNYGYTF
TRBJ2-3 | . | TRBV9 | once | TGTGCCAGCAGCGTAACGAGGCGGACAGATACGCAGTATTTT | CASSVTRRTDTQYF